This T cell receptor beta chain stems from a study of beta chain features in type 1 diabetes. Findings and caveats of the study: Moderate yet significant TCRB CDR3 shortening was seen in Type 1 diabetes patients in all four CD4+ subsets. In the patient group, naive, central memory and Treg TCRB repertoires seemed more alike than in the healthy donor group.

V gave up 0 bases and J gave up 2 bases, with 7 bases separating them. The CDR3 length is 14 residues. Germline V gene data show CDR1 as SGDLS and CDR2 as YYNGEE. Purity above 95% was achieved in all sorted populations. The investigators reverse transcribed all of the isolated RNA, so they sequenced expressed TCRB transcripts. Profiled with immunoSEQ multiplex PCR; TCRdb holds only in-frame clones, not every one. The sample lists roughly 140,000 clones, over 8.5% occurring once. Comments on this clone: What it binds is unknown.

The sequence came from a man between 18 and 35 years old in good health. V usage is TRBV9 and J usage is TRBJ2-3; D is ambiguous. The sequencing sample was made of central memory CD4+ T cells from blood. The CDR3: CASSVASTTDTQYF. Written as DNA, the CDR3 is TGTGCCAGCAGCGTAGCGAGCACCACAGATACGCAGTATTTT. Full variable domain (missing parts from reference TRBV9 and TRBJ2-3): DSGVTQTPKHLITATGQRVTLRCSPRSGDLSVYWYQQSLDQGLQFLIQYYNGEERAKGNILERFSAQQFPDLHSELNLSSLELGDSALYFCASSVASTTDTQYFGPGTRLTVL.